The 9 T cell receptor beta chains below all came from one sample that was sequenced in a study of OX40 agonist ivuxolimab in advanced cancers. Profiling relied on immunoSEQ multiplex PCR, and the TCRdb table lists in-frame clones only, not all of them. Of approximately 50,000 clones in the sample, around 85% were seen once. The sample in question was CD4+ or CD8+ T cells sorted from blood, obtained in a trial of the OX40 agonist ivuxolimab. The receptors here all came from an adult with an advanced solid tumor such as melanoma, head and neck, liver or kidney cancer.

V and J are TRBV6-5 and TRBJ2-3; D is perhaps TRBD1 (6 bases). The CDR3 runs 14 residues. Germline V gene sequence: CDR1 MNHEY, CDR2 SVGAGI. V was trimmed by 5 bases and J by 4 bases, leaving 13 bases between them. The CDR3 nucleotides read TGTGCCAGCAGTACCCTGGACAGAGCAGATACGCAGTATTTT. It codes for CASSTLDRADTQYF.

V is TRBV7-3 and J is TRBJ2-3; 8 positions match TRBD1. This CDR3 contains 14 residues. The V gene end was trimmed by 2 bases and the J gene end by 9 bases; junction bases not matched to a gene: 7. Germline V gene sequence: CDR1 SGHTA, CDR2 FQGTGA. The CDR3 reads CASSLVQGASTQYF. The DNA for the CDR3 is TGTGCCAGCAGCTTAGTGCAGGGGGCTAGCACGCAGTATTTT.

The rearrangement links TRBV5-1 to TRBJ2-6; tentatively, D is TRBD1 (6 bases). With 5 bases removed from V and 1 base from J, the gap between germline ends came to 10 bases. The CDR3 is 15 residues long. Germline lookup yields CDR1 SGHRS and CDR2 YFSETQ. The CDR3: CASRSTGSGANVLTF. CDR3 DNA sequence: TGCGCCAGCAGGTCCACAGGGTCTGGGGCCAACGTCCTGACTTTC.

CDR3 residues: CASSMWPSETQYF. For the CDR3, the DNA is TGTGCCAGTAGTATGTGGCCGTCCGAGACCCAGTACTTC. V is TRBV19 and J is TRBJ2-5; D call uncertain. V lost 3 bases and J lost 5, with 10 bases in between. The length of the CDR3 is 13 residues. Germline V gene lookup returns CDR1 LNHDA and CDR2 SQIVND (reference sequence).

This clone is classed as medium-sized. The CDR3 sequence is CASSPSQNQPQHF. The DNA for the CDR3 is TGTGCCAGCTCACCTAGCCAGAATCAGCCCCAGCATTTT. This chain uses TRBV18 with TRBJ1-5; no firm D call. CDR3 size: 13 residues. The germline V gene has CDR1 KGHSH and CDR2 LQKENI. Trimming stripped 3 bases from V and 4 bases from J, with 7 bases between.

In this sample, this clone turned up a few times. The chain uses TRBV10-3 and TRBJ2-7; 10 bases agree with TRBD1. CDR1 and CDR2 (germline): ENHRY, SYGVKD. The CDR3 is 14 residues long. J gave up 5 bases and V 6 bases, and 7 bases lay outside the gene matches. Written as DNA, the CDR3 is TGTGCCATCAGCCCAAGGACAGGGGGGAACGAGCAGTACTTC. It encodes CAISPRTGGNEQYF.

The chain is built from TRBV12-1 and TRBJ2-1; the tabulated D call, TRBD1, remains unverified against the DNA. TRBV12-1 is termed a pseudogene. CDR3 size: 15 residues. The CDR3 reads CASSFLDRDTAEQFF. DNA of the CDR3: TGTGCCAGCAGCTTCCTGGACAGGGATACGGCCGAGCAGTTCTTC.

The chain carries TRBV7-6 and TRBJ2-5; D might be TRBD1 (5 bases). The CDR3 totals 15 residues. CDR1 is SGHVS and CDR2 is FNYEAQ in the germline V gene. V dropped 5 bases and J dropped 5 bases, with 18 bases sitting between them. Here the CDR3 reads CASSPNRNSKETQYF. For the CDR3, the DNA is TGTGCCAGCAGCCCCAACAGGAATTCCAAGGAGACCCAGTACTTC.

The J gene is TRBJ1-1, the V gene TRBV19; D is unresolved. Germline CDR1 and CDR2: LNHDA and SQIVND (reference sequence). The CDR3 runs 12 residues. The V and J ends lost 4 bases and 2 bases respectively, with 5 bases between them. The CDR3 region has the DNA TGTGCCAGTAGTAAGCTAAACACTGAAGCTTTCTTT. Translation: CASSKLNTEAFF.